A selection of T cell receptor beta chains follows, all from one sample in a study of blood T cells in healthy people across ages. TCRdb processed the 5' RACE reads anew with MiXCR; each CDR3 protein has one entry. Found here are more than 900,000 distinct CDR3 sequences, about 23% of them singletons; the top ten hold 0.65% to 0.75%. These data were likewise used in another study, on T cells of mothers and their children.

The sample comprised blood. All receptors come from a girl aged 2-10 years in good health. CDR3s include the opening cysteine and the closing phenylalanine or tryptophan. Fields, in order: clone size, V gene, J gene, D gene, CDR3 DNA, CDR3 protein. The D gene is left open where the match is weak. Clone sizes are given selectively: once, few, many, or a class where the clone is expanded.

size: NA
V: TRBV5-1
J: TRBJ2-7
D: NA
DNA: TGCGCCAGCAGCTTCGAGAACTACGAGCAGTACTTC
CDR3: CASSFENYEQYF

size: NA
V: TRBV24-1
J: TRBJ2-7
D: TRBD2
DNA: TGTGCCACCAGTGAAATTACTAAAGCGGGAGCCTACGAGCAGTACTTC
CDR3: CATSEITKAGAYEQYF

size: few
V: TRBV15
J: TRBJ2-6
D: TRBD1
DNA: TGTGCCACCAGCGCCGGGACAGGGATCTCTGGGGCCAACGTCCTGACTTTC
CDR3: CATSAGTGISGANVLTF

size: NA
V: TRBV28
J: TRBJ1-6
D: TRBD1
DNA: TGTGCCAGCAGTTTATGGGCAGGGGGCAGCTCCTATAATTCACCCCTCCACTTT
CDR3: CASSLWAGGSSYNSPLHF

size: NA
V: TRBV7-9
J: TRBJ2-1
D: TRBD2
DNA: TGTGCCAGCAGCTTAGCCCTAGCGGGAGATTTAGATGAGCAGTTCTTC
CDR3: CASSLALAGDLDEQFF

size: few
V: TRBV7-2
J: TRBJ2-7
D: NA
DNA: TGTGCCAGCAGCCCTAGCGCCGCCCTACCTGACTACGAGCAGTACTTC
CDR3: CASSPSAALPDYEQYF

size: NA
V: TRBV12-3/TRBV12-4
J: TRBJ2-7
D: NA
DNA: TGTGCCAGCAGTTTCGCGGGTACCTACGAGCAGTACTTC
CDR3: CASSFAGTYEQYF

size: NA
V: TRBV27
J: TRBJ1-6
D: NA
DNA: TGTGCCAGCAGTTCGGCGGGCAGCTCCTATAATTCACCCCTCCACTTT
CDR3: CASSSAGSSYNSPLHF

size: NA
V: TRBV12-3/TRBV12-4
J: TRBJ2-3
D: NA
DNA: TGTGCCAGCATCCCCGGGACGGCAGGCACAGATACGCAGTATTTT
CDR3: CASIPGTAGTDTQYF

size: NA
V: TRBV27
J: TRBJ2-6
D: TRBD1
DNA: TGTGCCAGCAGTCCATGGGACAGCCTAGTTGGGGCCAACGTCCTGACTTTC
CDR3: CASSPWDSLVGANVLTF

size: few
V: TRBV7-2
J: TRBJ1-2
D: NA
DNA: TGTGCCAGCAGCCTACAGGTCCAGGGGGGCTACACCTTC
CDR3: CASSLQVQGGYTF

size: few
V: TRBV20-1
J: TRBJ1-1
D: NA
DNA: TGCAGTGCTAAAACAGGAGACTCTGAAGCTTTCTTT
CDR3: CSAKTGDSEAFF

size: NA
V: TRBV9
J: TRBJ2-3
D: TRBD2
DNA: TGTGCCAGCAGCGCGAGCGGGAACGAGGATACGCAGTATTTT
CDR3: CASSASGNEDTQYF

size: few
V: TRBV27
J: TRBJ2-1
D: NA
DNA: TGTGCCAGCAGTTCCAGCCTTTGGGTCAATGAGCAGTTCTTC
CDR3: CASSSSLWVNEQFF

size: NA
V: TRBV2
J: TRBJ2-5
D: NA
DNA: TGTGCCAGCAGTGAATACGAGGAGCAGTACTTC
CDR3: CASSEYEEQYF

size: NA
V: TRBV7-6
J: TRBJ1-6
D: NA
DNA: TGTGCCAGCAGCCCGACGATGAGCTCCTATAATTCACCCCTCCACTTT
CDR3: CASSPTMSSYNSPLHF